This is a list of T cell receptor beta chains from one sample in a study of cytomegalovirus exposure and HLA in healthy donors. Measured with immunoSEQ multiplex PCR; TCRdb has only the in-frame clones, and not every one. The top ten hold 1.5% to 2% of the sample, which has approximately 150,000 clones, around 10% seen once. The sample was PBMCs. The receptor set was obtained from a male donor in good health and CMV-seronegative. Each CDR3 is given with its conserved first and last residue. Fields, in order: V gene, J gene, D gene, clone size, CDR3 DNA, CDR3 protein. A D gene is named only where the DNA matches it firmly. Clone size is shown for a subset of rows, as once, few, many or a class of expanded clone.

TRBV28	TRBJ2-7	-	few	TGTGCCAGCAGTTCTCCCGGGGGCACAGGGGCGCTCTACGAGCAGTACTTC	CASSSPGGTGALYEQYF
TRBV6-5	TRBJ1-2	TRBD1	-	TGTGCCAGCAGGTCCCCAGGGGGAGCTCCCTATGGCTACACCTTC	CASRSPGGAPYGYTF
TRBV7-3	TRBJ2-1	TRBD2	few	TGTGCCAGCAGCTTCGCTAGCGGGTGGGGTTATGAGCAGTTCTTC	CASSFASGWGYEQFF
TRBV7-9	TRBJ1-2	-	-	TGTGCCAGCAGCCCGGTAGAGGGCGGGAGGATTTATGGCTACACCTTC	CASSPVEGGRIYGYTF
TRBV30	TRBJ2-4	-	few	TGTGCCTGGAGTGGAAGTGGGGGGTACATTCAGTACTTC	CAWSGSGGYIQYF
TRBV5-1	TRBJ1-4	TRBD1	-	TGCGCCAGCAGCCAGGGACAGGGGGCAGGAAAACTGTTTTTT	CASSQGQGAGKLFF
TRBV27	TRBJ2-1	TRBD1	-	TGTGCCAGCAGTTTCCTTGGGACAGGGCTCGGTGAGCAGTTCTTC	CASSFLGTGLGEQFF
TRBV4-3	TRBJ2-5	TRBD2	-	TGCGCCAGCAGCCTTGGACTAGCGGGGGAAGGGGCTGGGAGAATAACCCAGTACTTC	CASSLGLAGEGAGRITQYF
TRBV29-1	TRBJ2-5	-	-	TGCAGCGTGTACACTCAGGGGCTTAAGGGGACCCAGTACTTC	CSVYTQGLKGTQYF
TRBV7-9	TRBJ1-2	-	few	TGTGCCAGCAGCCTGTACTATGGCTACACCTTC	CASSLYYGYTF
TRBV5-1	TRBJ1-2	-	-	TGCGCCAGCAGCTTGGGCGGTGATGGCTACACCTTC	CASSLGGDGYTF
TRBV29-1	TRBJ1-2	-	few	TGCAGCGTTGACAGGGTGGGGTATGGCTACACCTTC	CSVDRVGYGYTF
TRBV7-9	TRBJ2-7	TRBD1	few	TGTGCCAGCAGCTCAGGGGGACAGGGGGCGTCTGAGCAGTACTTC	CASSSGGQGASEQYF
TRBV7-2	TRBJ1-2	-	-	TGTGCCAGCAGCTCGGAGGGGTATGGCTACACCTTC	CASSSEGYGYTF
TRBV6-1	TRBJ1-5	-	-	TGTGCCAGCAGTGAATATGGCAATCAGCCCCAGCATTTT	CASSEYGNQPQHF
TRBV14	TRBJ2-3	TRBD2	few	TGTGCCAGCAGCCAAGAAATAGCGGGAGATACGCAGTATTTT	CASSQEIAGDTQYF
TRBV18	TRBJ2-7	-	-	TGTGCCAGCTCACCATTTCAAAGCGTTTACGAGCAGTACTTC	CASSPFQSVYEQYF
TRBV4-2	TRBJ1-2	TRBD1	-	TGTGCCAGCAGCCTTAGGACAGGGGAGAGTGGCTACACCTTC	CASSLRTGESGYTF
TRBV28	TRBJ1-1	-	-	TGTGCCAGCAGCCTTGGACTGATTGAAGCTTTCTTT	CASSLGLIEAFF
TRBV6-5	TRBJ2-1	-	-	TGTGCCAGCAGTCATACCAACAGGGTCTTGAATGAGCAGTTCTTC	CASSHTNRVLNEQFF
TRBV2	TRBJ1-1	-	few	TGTGCCAGCAGAGGCTGGCGGGACACTGAAGCTTTCTTT	CASRGWRDTEAFF
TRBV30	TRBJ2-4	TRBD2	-	TGTGCCTGGAGTGTAGGCGGGAGGAACATTCAGTACTTC	CAWSVGGRNIQYF
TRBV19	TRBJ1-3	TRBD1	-	TGTGCCAGAACAGGGGCGATCTCTGGAAACACCATATATTTT	CARTGAISGNTIYF
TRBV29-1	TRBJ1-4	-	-	TGCAGCGTTGATACCCTTCAGGGGGAAAAACTGTTTTTT	CSVDTLQGEKLFF
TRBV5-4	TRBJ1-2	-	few	TGTGCCAGCAGCTTCCGGTGGGGAGCTAACTATGGCTACACCTTC	CASSFRWGANYGYTF
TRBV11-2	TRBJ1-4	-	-	TGTGCCAGCAGCCTATACCCCTCCCGAGCAACTAATGAAAAACTGTTTTTT	CASSLYPSRATNEKLFF
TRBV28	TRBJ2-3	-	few	TGTGCCAGCAAGACAGTCCGCTCTGCCACAGATACGCAGTATTTT	CASKTVRSATDTQYF
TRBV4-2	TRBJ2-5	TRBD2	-	TGTGCCAGCAGCCAAGAAAGTGGACTAGCGGTGCCCATGGGGGAAGAGACCCAGTACTTC	CASSQESGLAVPMGEETQYF
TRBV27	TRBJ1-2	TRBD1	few	TGTGCCAGCAGCCAGGGGGCGGGAAATGGCTACACCTTC	CASSQGAGNGYTF
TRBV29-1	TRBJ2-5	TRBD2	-	TGCAGCGTTGGACTAGCGGGAGGGCCCCTCCAAAAGACCCAGTACTTC	CSVGLAGGPLQKTQYF
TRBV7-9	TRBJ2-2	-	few	TGTGCCAGCAGCTTTTGGGGGGGGGCCACCGGGGAGCTGTTTTTT	CASSFWGGATGELFF
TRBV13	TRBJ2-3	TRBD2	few	TGTGCCAGCAGCTTACACCCGGGACTAGGCCTCACAGATACGCAGTATTTT	CASSLHPGLGLTDTQYF
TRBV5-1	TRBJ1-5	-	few	TGCGCCAGCAGCCTGACGGGGGATAGCAATCAGCCCCAGCATTTT	CASSLTGDSNQPQHF
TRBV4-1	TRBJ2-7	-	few	TGCGCCAGCAGCCAACGACTAAGCGGCGAAGGGCTCGAGCAGTACTTC	CASSQRLSGEGLEQYF
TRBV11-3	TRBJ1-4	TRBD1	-	TGTGCCAGCAGCTTCCCAGGGGGCTCTAACGAAAAACTGTTTTTT	CASSFPGGSNEKLFF
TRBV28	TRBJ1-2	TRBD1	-	TGTGCCAGCAGTTTTACCCGGACAGGGCACAACTATGGCTACACCTTC	CASSFTRTGHNYGYTF
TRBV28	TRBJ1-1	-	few	TGTGCCAGCAGTTCCAACAAGGAAGCTTTCTTT	CASSSNKEAFF
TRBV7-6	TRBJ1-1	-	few	TGTGCCAGCAGCCGGGACAACGGGGCTGAAGCTTTCTTT	CASSRDNGAEAFF
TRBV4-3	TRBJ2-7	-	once	TGCGCCAGCAGCCAAGATCGAAGGGGCTCCTACGAGCAGTACTTC	CASSQDRRGSYEQYF
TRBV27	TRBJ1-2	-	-	TGTGCCAGCAGCCACGGACAGACGTTCTATGGCTACACCTTC	CASSHGQTFYGYTF
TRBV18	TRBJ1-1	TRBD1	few	TGTGCCAGCTCACCCTTGACAGGGAGGAACACTGAAGCTTTCTTT	CASSPLTGRNTEAFF
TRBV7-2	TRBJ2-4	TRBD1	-	TGTGCCAGCAGCTTGGCCATGACAGGGGGAGGTGGCAAAAACATTCAGTACTTC	CASSLAMTGGGGKNIQYF
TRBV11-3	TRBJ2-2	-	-	TGTGCCAGCAGCGACAGGCACACCGGGGAGCTGTTTTTT	CASSDRHTGELFF
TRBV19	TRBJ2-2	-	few	TGTGCCAGTAGTATAGAGGCCCCGATGGTGGTAGCGGACGCGAACACCGGGGAGCTGTTTTTT	CASSIEAPMVVADANTGELFF